Below are 2 T cell receptor beta chains sequenced from a single sample in a study of CD8 T cells in ankylosing spondylitis. TCRdb processed the 5' RACE reads anew with MiXCR; each CDR3 protein has one entry. The sample yields around 150,000 distinct CDR3 sequences, 9.5% to 13% seen once. The material sequenced was blood, either unsorted or a sorted T cell fraction (not recorded which). The receptors here all came from a male donor with ankylosing spondylitis or in good health (not recorded which).

Many counts were recorded for this clonotype. This chain joins TRBV4-3 and TRBJ2-5; a possible D gene is TRBD2 (5 bases). Germline CDR1 is LGHNA and CDR2 is YSLEER. Trimming took off 0 bases at V and 2 bases at J, with 10 bases between the two ends. This CDR3 has 15 amino acids. The CDR3 nucleotides read TGCGCCAGCAGCCAAGATGCAACGGGACAAGAGACCCAGTACTTC. This gives the protein CASSQDATGQETQYF.

This clonotype was found many times. J is TRBJ2-3 and V is TRBV12-3 or TRBV12-4; 7 bases are shared with TRBD2. Germline trimming cut 1 base from V and 3 bases from J; bases unmatched to any gene: 13. The CDR3 consists of 18 residues. This CDR3 reads CASSLVAGVHPWTDTQYF. CDR3 DNA: TGTGCCAGCAGTTTAGTGGCGGGAGTTCATCCATGGACAGATACGCAGTATTTT.